This T cell receptor beta chain was recorded in a study of OX40 agonist ivuxolimab in advanced cancers. Study context: With a range of about 23 to 90, age averaged 60 years, and nearly 85% were male. Study-wide points: Partial responders dosed at 0.1-3.0 mg/kg displayed clonal expansion ranking among the lowest. Normalized expansion of T-cell clones was also low for some nonresponders. Researchers report that CD8+ T cells had, on average, more expanded clones than CD4+.

The method was immunoSEQ multiplex PCR; TCRdb's version includes in-frame clones alone and lacks a portion of them. The repertoire holds over 45,000 clones, with 93% as singletons. CDR1 SGHTA and CDR2 FQGNSA come from the germline V gene. The ends lost 5 bases at V and 14 bases at J; junction bases unmatched: 10. CDR3 length: 13 amino acids. Comments on this clone: Antigen unknown.

The sequences come from CD4+ or CD8+ T cells sorted from blood, collected in a trial of the OX40 agonist ivuxolimab. The chain links TRBV7-2 to TRBJ2-1, with 9 nucleotides matching TRBD2. This TCR was sampled from an adult with an advanced solid tumor such as melanoma, head and neck, liver or kidney cancer. CDR3 coding DNA: TGTGCCAGCAGCGCTAGCGGGATCCCCGGTGAGTTCTTC. Protein sequence: CASSASGIPGEFF.